Presented here are 8 T cell receptor beta chains from one specimen sequenced in a study of blood T cell repertoires in COVID-19 (dated by TCRdb to 2020 to 2021). Library preparation used the immunoSEQ multiplex PCR assay. In its TCRdb copy, this immuneACCESS table keeps in-frame sequences only and misses some clones. Where compared with another copy, unresolved V genes explain less than half of these, and the others have no known cause. This sample holds about 100,000 clones; around four fifths were observed only once. The top ten clonotypes cover 12% of the sample. The source material was peripheral blood. The receptors shown here come from a woman aged 70-85 years with acute or convalescent COVID-19.

The rearrangement links TRBV9 to TRBJ1-1; no reliable D call. In germline, CDR1 is SGDLS, CDR2 YYNGEE. This CDR3 has 14 amino acids. V lost 2 bases to trimming and J lost 4 bases, with 12 bases between them. The chain's CDR3 is CASSVSGRGTEAFF. DNA for the CDR3: TGTGCCAGCAGCGTGAGTGGGCGTGGCACTGAAGCTTTCTTT.

The table lists this clone with a few counts. This same CDR3 is encoded by further DNA sequences in the sample. The chain is built from TRBV19 and TRBJ2-3; 7 bases line up with TRBD2. Germline V gene sequence: CDR1 LNHDA, CDR2 SQIVND (reference sequence). Unmatched junction bases numbered 8, after V lost 8 bases and J lost 0 bases. The CDR3 totals 15 residues. CDR3 DNA sequence: TGTGCCAGTGGGAAAAGCGGGGCTAGCACAGATACGCAGTATTTT. It yields the protein CASGKSGASTDTQYF.

The chain carries TRBV19 and TRBJ1-6, with unresolved D. The CDR3 length is 15 residues. Trimming left V 7 bases short and J 0 bases short, with 10 bases between. Germline V lookup: CDR1 LNHDA, CDR2 SQIVND (reference sequence). This chain's CDR3 is CASIEGSSYNSPLHF. Here the CDR3 DNA reads TGTGCCAGTATAGAAGGGAGCTCCTATAATTCACCCCTCCACTTT.

V usage is TRBV11-2 and J usage is TRBJ2-7; 12 bases fit TRBD2. The CDR3 is made up of 16 amino acids. Germline V gives CDR1 SGHAT, CDR2 FQNNGV. Trimming took 0 bases from V and 5 from J; bases not matched to a gene: 5. The CDR3 sequence: CASSLEASGGADEQYF. In DNA, the CDR3 is TGTGCCAGCAGCTTAGAAGCTAGCGGGGGGGCCGACGAGCAGTACTTC.

The chain uses TRBV6-5 and TRBJ2-3; D is undetermined. V was clipped by 6 bases and J by 2 bases, with 9 bases between them. The CDR3 length is 13 residues. Germline V lookup: CDR1 MNHEY, CDR2 SVGAGI. CDR3 protein: CASRVGTTDTQYF. CDR3 DNA: TGTGCCAGCAGGGTGGGCACCACAGATACGCAGTATTTT.

This chain joins TRBV5-4 and TRBJ1-1; D is perhaps TRBD1 (6 bases). Deletions cut 0 bases from V and 11 bases from J, with 14 bases between. Germline V lookup: CDR1 SGHNT, CDR2 YYREEE (reference sequence). This CDR3 spans 13 amino acids. Written as DNA, the CDR3 is TGTGCCAGCAGCTTGGCAGGGGCATTAGTTGCTTTCTTT. This encodes CASSLAGALVAFF.

The V gene is TRBV5-1, the J gene TRBJ1-2, with TRBD1 matching 9 bases. The CDR3 has 15 amino acids. The germline gives CDR1 SGHRS, CDR2 YFSETQ. The ends lost 5 bases at V and 2 bases at J; junction bases unmatched: 7. The CDR3 sequence: CASSPRTGDNYGYTF. CDR3 coding DNA: TGCGCCAGCAGTCCCCGGACAGGGGACAACTATGGCTACACCTTC.

The chain combines TRBV6-6 with TRBJ1-3, with D perhaps matching TRBD1 (6 bases). V dropped 6 bases and J dropped 6 bases, with 15 bases sitting between them. This CDR3 comprises 14 residues. Germline V gives CDR1 MNHNY, CDR2 SVGAGI (reference sequence). In DNA, the CDR3 is TGTGCCAGCAGAAGTTGGGACATTGTAAACACCATATATTTT. It specifies CASRSWDIVNTIYF.